The following is a T cell receptor beta chain sequence with its context. The data belong to a study of graft-versus-host responses after intestinal transplantation. Measured with immunoSEQ multiplex PCR; TCRdb has only the in-frame clones, and not every one. There are nearly 20,000 clones in the sample; about 89% occur only once, and about a tenth lies in the top ten. The receptor's source is a human patient who received an intestinal transplant, so some T cells may come from the graft donor. The starting material was PBMCs, obtained approximately 220 days after intestinal transplant.

CDR3: CASSFDRDMGTF. CDR3 DNA sequence: TGTGCCAGCAGCTTTGACCGGGACATGGGCACCTTC. This rearrangement joins TRBV5-6 to TRBJ1-2; TRBD1 might be the D (6 bases). Germline CDR1 and CDR2: SGHDT and YYEEEE. V lost 2 bases, J lost 13 bases, and 15 bases lay in between. The CDR3 totals 12 residues.